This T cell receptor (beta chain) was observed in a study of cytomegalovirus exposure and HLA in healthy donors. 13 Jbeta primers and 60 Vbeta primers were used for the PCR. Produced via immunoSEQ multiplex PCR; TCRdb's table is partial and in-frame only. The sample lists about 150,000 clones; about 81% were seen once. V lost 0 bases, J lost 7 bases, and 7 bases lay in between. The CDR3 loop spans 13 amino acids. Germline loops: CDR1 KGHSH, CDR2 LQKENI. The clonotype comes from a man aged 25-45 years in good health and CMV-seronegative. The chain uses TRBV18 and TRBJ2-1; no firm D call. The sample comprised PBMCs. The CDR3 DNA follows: TGTGCCAGCTCACCACCGTCTTCTAATGAGCAGTTCTTC. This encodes CASSPPSSNEQFF.